These 25 T cell receptor beta chains were sequenced from one sample in a study of blood T cell repertoires in COVID-19. Only in-frame clones appear in the TCRdb table, and some are missing; sequencing was by immunoSEQ multiplex PCR. This sample has fewer than 45,000 clones; 65% to 75% occur once, and the top ten carry under 12%. The sequencing sample was made of peripheral blood. These receptor sequences come from a man aged 70 or older with COVID-19, enrolled during active disease.

This chain connects TRBV20-1 to TRBJ2-3; 8 nucleotides agree with TRBD2. CDR3 length: 11 amino acids. V gave up 5 bases and J gave up 12 bases; unmatched junction bases: 7. From germline, CDR1 is DFQATT and CDR2 SNEGSKA (reference sequence). CDR3 sequence (DNA): TGCAGTGCTGTAGGACTAGCTCTCCAGTATTTT. Translation: CSAVGLALQYF.

The chain couples TRBV7-9 to TRBJ2-7; D gene ambiguous. Trimming cost V 5 bases and J 4 bases, with 9 bases left between them. The CDR3 runs 12 residues. Germline V gene sequence: CDR1 SEHNR, CDR2 FQNEAQ (reference sequence). CDR3 in DNA: TGTGCCAGCAGCCCACAGAATTACGAGCAGTACTTC. Residues: CASSPQNYEQYF.

J is TRBJ1-2 and V is TRBV7-9, with D perhaps matching TRBD1 (6 bases). Germline assignment: CDR1 SEHNR and CDR2 FQNEAQ (reference sequence). The V and J ends lost 5 bases and 4 bases respectively, with 23 bases between them. The CDR3 sequence is 17 residues long. The CDR3 protein is CASSPGQPLDPTYGYTF. Here the CDR3 DNA reads TGTGCCAGCAGCCCAGGACAGCCTCTCGACCCTACCTATGGCTACACCTTC.

This sequence joins TRBV28 and TRBJ1-2; a weak D match, TRBD1 (6 bases). This CDR3 contains 18 residues. Per germline, CDR1 MDHEN and CDR2 SYDVKM. V lost 6 bases to trimming and J lost 0 bases, with 23 bases between them. This CDR3 is CASSPELKSGQPNYGYTF. The CDR3 DNA reads as TGTGCCAGCAGCCCTGAATTAAAATCAGGACAGCCTAACTATGGCTACACCTTC.

This clone appeared a few times. The chain joins TRBV5-6 to TRBJ2-7; D unresolved. V was pared by 0 bases and J by 0 bases, with 7 bases between. There are 14 residues in the CDR3. Germline CDR1 is SGHDT and CDR2 is YYEEEE. In DNA form, the CDR3 reads TGTGCCAGCAGCTTGGGTGGCAGCTCCTACGAGCAGTACTTC. Its translation: CASSLGGSSYEQYF.

The V gene is TRBV19, the J gene TRBJ2-1; 8 bases agree with TRBD2. The CDR3 runs 13 residues. CDR1 and CDR2 from the germline V gene are LNHDA and SQIVND (reference sequence). V shed 1 base, J shed 13 bases, and the junction held 6 bases outside the gene matches. The CDR3 reads CASSIGEAGVQFF. The CDR3 DNA follows: TGTGCCAGTAGTATAGGGGAAGCGGGAGTCCAGTTCTTC.

This clone was found once. The genes are TRBV4-3 and TRBJ1-2; D remains unclear. The CDR3 totals 13 residues. The germline V gene encodes CDR1 LGHNA and CDR2 YSLEER. The V and J ends lost 2 bases and 8 bases respectively, with 12 bases between them. The CDR3 sequence is CASSQPPEGGYTF. The CDR3, as DNA: TGCGCCAGCAGCCAACCGCCCGAGGGAGGCTACACCTTC.

The chain uses TRBV7-8 and TRBJ1-2, with TRBD1 identical over 8 bases. The CDR3 is made up of 14 amino acids. CDR1 and CDR2 from the germline V gene are SGHVS and FQNEAQ. V shed 6 bases, J shed 5 bases, and the junction held 8 bases outside the gene matches. CDR3 sequence: CASSIVRTGYGYTF. CDR3 sequence (DNA): TGTGCCAGCAGTATAGTAAGGACAGGGTATGGCTACACCTTC.

The chain has TRBV7-8 and TRBJ2-5, with 8 nucleotides matching TRBD1. Per germline, CDR1 SGHVS and CDR2 FQNEAQ. J was trimmed by 4 bases and V by 7 bases; bases with no gene match: 8. The CDR3 spans 14 residues. Here the CDR3 DNA reads TGTGCCAGCACCACAGTCAGGGGGCCAGAGACCCAGTACTTC. It yields the protein CASTTVRGPETQYF.

This clone was seen once. DNA of the CDR3: TGTGCCAGCAGCCACCAGGGATACACAGATACGCAGTATTTT. Translated: CASSHQGYTDTQYF. The chain uses TRBV14 and TRBJ2-3; D might be TRBD1 (5 bases). CDR1 is SGHDN, CDR2 FVKESK, per germline. The ends were cut back, 3 bases at V and 2 bases at J, with 9 bases in the middle. The CDR3 extends over 14 amino acids.

The chain recombines TRBV18 with TRBJ2-7, with TRBD1 matching 9 bases. The ends lost 0 bases at V and 5 bases at J; junction bases unmatched: 5. The CDR3 runs to 15 residues. In germline, CDR1 is KGHSH, CDR2 LQKENI. CDR3 loop: CASSPPMTGGNEQYF. The DNA for the CDR3 is TGTGCCAGCTCACCACCGATGACAGGGGGTAACGAGCAGTACTTC. Full variable domain (outside the CDR3, taken from reference TRBV18 and TRBJ2-7): NAGVMQNPRHLVRRRGQEARLRCSPMKGHSHVYWYRQLPEEGLKFMVYLQKENIIDESGMPKERFSAEFPKEGPSILRIQQVVRGDSAAYFCASSPPMTGGNEQYFGPGTRLTVT.

This chain uses TRBV5-1 with TRBJ1-1; possibly TRBD1 for D (5 bases). The CDR3 length is 13 residues. V lost 0 bases and J lost 6, with 9 bases in between. CDR1 and CDR2 (germline): SGHRS, YFSETQ. CDR3 DNA: TGCGCCAGCAGCTTGGAGGGCAGGGCTGAAGCTTTCTTT. This codes for CASSLEGRAEAFF.

This chain joins TRBV5-6 and TRBJ2-1; 8 nucleotides agree with TRBD2. Germline CDR1 SGHDT, CDR2 YYEEEE. After removal of 0 bases from V and 7 bases from J, the junction contained 6 bases not matched to a gene. CDR3 length: 15 amino acids. CDR3 region: CASSLGAGVLNEQFF. The CDR3, as DNA: TGTGCCAGCAGCTTGGGAGCGGGAGTTCTAAATGAGCAGTTCTTC.

This rearrangement joins TRBV20-1 to TRBJ1-2; 8 nucleotides line up with TRBD1. The CDR3 totals 11 residues. In germline, CDR1 is DFQATT, CDR2 SNEGSKA (reference sequence). The ends lost 3 bases at V and 13 bases at J; junction bases unmatched: 7. The CDR3 here is CSASVQGAVTF. CDR3 DNA: TGCAGTGCTAGTGTCCAGGGGGCAGTCACCTTC.

The chain recombines TRBV19 with TRBJ1-5; D is uncertain. The CDR3 sequence is 16 residues long. Germline CDR1 and CDR2: LNHDA and SQIVND (reference sequence). V lost 2 bases and J lost 0, with 11 bases in between. The CDR3 coding sequence is TGTGCCAGTAGTATACCTATAAATTATAGCAATCAGCCCCAGCATTTT. Its protein is CASSIPINYSNQPQHF.

The rearrangement joins TRBV6-4 to TRBJ2-1; 8 nucleotides match TRBD2. V gave up 2 bases and J gave up 11 bases; unmatched junction bases: 8. Germline values: CDR1 MRHNA, CDR2 SNTAGT. CDR3 length: 14 amino acids. Written as DNA, the CDR3 is TGTGCCAGCAGTGACCTCCGGACTAGCCTAAAGCAGTTCTTC. Translated, it gives CASSDLRTSLKQFF.

This rearrangement joins TRBV2 to TRBJ2-7, with a tentative D call TRBD2 (5 bases). Trimming stripped 6 bases from V and 2 bases from J, with 14 bases between. CDR1 SNHLY and CDR2 FYNNEI come from the germline V gene. The CDR3 covers 14 residues. Written as DNA, the CDR3 is TGTGCCAGCAGGCTGCATGGACTGACCTACGAGCAGTACTTC. Its protein product is CASRLHGLTYEQYF. Complete variable domain (other parts from reference TRBV2 and TRBJ2-7): EPEVTQTPSHQVTQMGQEVILRCVPISNHLYFYWYRQILGQKVEFLVSFYNNEISEKSEIFDDQFSVERPDGSNFTLKIRSTKLEDSAMYFCASRLHGLTYEQYFGPGTRLTVT.

The CDR3 region is CASSEYHPAGTGSNQPQHF. CDR3 sequence (DNA): TGTGCCAGCAGTGAATACCACCCGGCCGGGACAGGGTCAAATCAGCCCCAGCATTTT. This chain links TRBV2 with TRBJ1-5; 9 bases match TRBD1. This CDR3 comprises 19 residues. Germline V lookup: CDR1 SNHLY, CDR2 FYNNEI. The V segment lost 2 bases and the J segment 4 bases; nucleotides outside the gene matches: 15.

This chain connects TRBV28 to TRBJ1-2, with TRBD1 as a possible D gene (6 bases). Germline V gene sequence: CDR1 MDHEN, CDR2 SYDVKM. Trimming cost V 4 bases and J 3 bases, with 15 bases left between them. This CDR3 comprises 15 residues. CDR3 nucleotide sequence: TGTGCCAGCAGTTCAGTCCGGGGGGCACACTATGGCTACACCTTC. Protein product: CASSSVRGAHYGYTF.

The rearrangement links TRBV7-8 to TRBJ1-5; tentatively, D is TRBD1 (5 bases). The CDR3 extends over 16 amino acids. CDR1 is SGHVS and CDR2 is FQNEAQ in the germline V gene. V lost 1 base to trimming and J lost 1 base, with 11 bases between them. The DNA for the CDR3 is TGTGCCAGCAGCTTAGAGGGCAGGGCCAGCAATCAGCCCCAGCATTTT. This encodes CASSLEGRASNQPQHF.

The chain has TRBV11-3 and TRBJ2-7; 8 bases are a match to TRBD1. The CDR3 runs 13 residues. The germline V gene has CDR1 SGHNT and CDR2 YENEEA. The ends lost 5 bases at V and 5 bases at J; junction bases unmatched: 5. CDR3 residues: CASSLTGVHEQYF. CDR3 coding DNA: TGTGCCAGCAGCCTGACAGGGGTCCACGAGCAGTACTTC.

The rearrangement uses TRBV28 and TRBJ1-5; TRBD1 matches 7 bases. V dropped 6 bases and J dropped 3; count of bases not matched to a gene: 5. This CDR3 is 14 amino acids long. Germline V gene data show CDR1 as MDHEN and CDR2 as SYDVKM. The CDR3 DNA is TGTGCCAGCAGGGCAGGGGGTAACAATCAGCCCCAGCATTTT. Amino acids: CASRAGGNNQPQHF.

This clone was seen many times. The chain recombines TRBV5-4 with TRBJ1-2, with 7 bases that match TRBD1. V shed 4 bases and J 0 bases; nucleotides not matched to a gene: 3. Germline assignment: CDR1 SGHNT and CDR2 YYREEE (reference sequence). CDR3 size: 14 residues. This CDR3 reads CASSIDRANYGYTF. CDR3 nucleotides: TGTGCCAGCAGCATAGACAGGGCTAACTATGGCTACACCTTC.

The rearrangement uses TRBV27 and TRBJ1-5; no clear D. The CDR3 totals 18 residues. CDR1 is MNHEY, CDR2 SMNVEV, per germline (reference sequence). The V gene lost 2 bases and the J gene lost 2 bases, with 19 bases spanning the gap. CDR3: CASSLDGRRVLGNQPQHF. CDR3 sequence (DNA): TGTGCCAGCAGTTTAGATGGACGGAGGGTTTTGGGCAATCAGCCCCAGCATTTT.

The chain has TRBV11-2 and TRBJ2-3; D possibly corresponds to TRBD2 (6 bases). Trimming stripped 2 bases from V and 1 base from J, with 7 bases between. From germline, CDR1 is SGHAT and CDR2 FQNNGV. There are 14 residues in the CDR3. The CDR3 sequence is CASSLSGGTDTQYF. CDR3 nucleotide sequence: TGTGCCAGCAGCTTATCGGGAGGCACAGATACGCAGTATTTT.